Sequencing of this T cell receptor (beta chain) was carried out in a study of cytomegalovirus exposure and HLA in healthy donors. Primers included in the PCR were 60 Vbeta and 13 Jbeta primers. Clones were sequenced by immunoSEQ multiplex PCR, and TCRdb holds only the in-frame ones, with some missing. Of about 110,000 clones in the sample, about two thirds were seen once. J lost 2 bases, V lost 3 bases, and 4 bases had no gene match. Germline V CDR1 and CDR2: MNHNS, SASEGT. CDR3 size: 15 residues. This sequence joins TRBV6-1 and TRBJ1-5, with 7 bases that match TRBD1. Sequencing was carried out using PBMCs. This receptor was identified in a boy between 10 and 17 years old in good health and CMV-seronegative. The CDR3 loop is CASSDFTGGNQPQHF. The DNA of the CDR3 is TGTGCCAGCAGTGATTTTACAGGGGGCAATCAGCCCCAGCATTTT.